This record concerns one T cell receptor beta chain sequence. Germline-derived CDR1 and CDR2 are KGHSH and LQKENI. Losses at the gene ends were 4 bases for V and 5 bases for J; bases not matched to a gene: 8. CDR3 length equals 15 residues. These data are taken from a study of CD8 T cells in Susac syndrome. TEMRA cells were FACS-enriched, with CD8+ and CD4+ T cells isolated negatively. cDNA came from about 0.46 to 1 ug RNA primed by random hexamers. Across 54 Vbeta and 13 Jbeta, immunoSEQ multiplex PCR amplified TCR beta CDR3. TCRdb called the immunoSEQ multiplex PCR reads again in MiXCR, with one record for every CDR3 protein. This sample has approximately 120,000 distinct CDR3 sequences, with about 95% found just once.

This clonotype originated in a human donor in good health. The rearrangement links TRBV18 to TRBJ2-1, with 7 positions matching TRBD1. Sequencing was carried out using CD4+ T cells from PBMCs. CDR3 DNA sequence: TGTGCCAGCTCACAGGGGGCTCGAGGTAACAATGAGCAGTTCTTC. It codes for CASSQGARGNNEQFF.